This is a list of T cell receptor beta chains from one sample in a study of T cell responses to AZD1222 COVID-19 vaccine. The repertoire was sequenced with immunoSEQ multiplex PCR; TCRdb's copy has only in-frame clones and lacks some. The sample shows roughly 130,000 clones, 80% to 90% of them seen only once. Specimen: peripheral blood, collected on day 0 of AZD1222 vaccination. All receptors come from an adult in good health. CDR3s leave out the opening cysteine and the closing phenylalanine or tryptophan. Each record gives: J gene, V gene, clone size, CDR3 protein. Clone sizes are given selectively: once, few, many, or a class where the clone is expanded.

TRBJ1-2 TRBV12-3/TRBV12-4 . ASSWGDYGYT
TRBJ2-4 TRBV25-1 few ASSEGEGDKNIQY
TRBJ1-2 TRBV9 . ASSVGGGTGSNYGYT
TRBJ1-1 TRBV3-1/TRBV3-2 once ASSQIIGTEAF
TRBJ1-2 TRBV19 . ASSIEAGVYGYT
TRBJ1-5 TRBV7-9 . ASSLARDPLIGGPQH
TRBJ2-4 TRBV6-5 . ASSSVSGGKNIQY
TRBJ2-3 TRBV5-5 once ASSLAAAGVADTQY
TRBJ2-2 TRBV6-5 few ASTRLNTGELF
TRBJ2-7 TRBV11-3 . ASSHHGPQNYEQY
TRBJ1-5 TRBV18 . ASSLDGLQPQH
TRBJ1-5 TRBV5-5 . ASSFKGGDSNQPQH
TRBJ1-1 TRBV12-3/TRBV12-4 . ARRLGNTEAF
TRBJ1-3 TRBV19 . ASNQGSGNTIY
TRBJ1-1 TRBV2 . ASSQTGIITEAF
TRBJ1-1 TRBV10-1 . ASSEGGTDGTEAF
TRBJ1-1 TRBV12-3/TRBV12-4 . ASSRQGWAEAF
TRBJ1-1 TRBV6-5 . ASSYDTGTATV
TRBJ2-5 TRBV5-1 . ASSISTGQETQY
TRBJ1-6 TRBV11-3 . ASSLDARGMMPLH
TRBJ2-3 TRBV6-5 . ASKEGWSTDTQY